Each of the 5 T cell receptor beta chains below was sequenced from the same sample in a study of shared clonotypes between healthy human individuals. Clones were sequenced by immunoSEQ multiplex PCR, and TCRdb holds only the in-frame ones, with some missing. The data contain roughly 2.2 million clones, less than 95% of them singletons. Sequencing was performed on naive CD4+ T cells from PBMCs. This sample's subset: CD45RA+ positively selected. The receptors come from a man aged 18 to 29 in good health. Some clones in this sample may be carry-over from other donors' samples.

The chain has TRBV7-2 and TRBJ2-7; 8 nucleotides line up with TRBD2. Germline V gene data show CDR1 as SGHTA and CDR2 as FQGNSA. The CDR3 sequence is 14 residues long. V lost 3 bases to trimming and J lost 0 bases; unmatched junction nucleotides: 1. As DNA, the CDR3 is TGTGCCAGCAGCTTCGCGGGAGGCTCCTACGAGCAGTACTTC. Residues: CASSFAGGSYEQYF. The full variable domain, its missing parts supplied by reference TRBV7-2 and TRBJ2-7, is GAGVSQSPSNKVTEKGKDVELRCDPISGHTALYWYRQSLGQGLEFLIYFQGNSAPDKSGLPSDRFSAERTGGSVSTLTIQRTQQEDSAVYLCASSFAGGSYEQYFGPGTRLTVT.

V is TRBV4-2 and J is TRBJ2-2; D ambiguous. Germline CDR1 and CDR2: LGHNA and YNFKEQ. There are 16 residues in the CDR3. V was clipped by 4 bases and J by 1 base, with 13 bases between them. This CDR3 is CASSPLIIRNTGELFF. The CDR3 nucleotides read TGTGCCAGCAGCCCACTTATAATTAGGAACACCGGGGAGCTGTTTTTT.

This chain uses TRBV7-3 with TRBJ2-1, with D unresolved. Germline V lookup: CDR1 SGHTA, CDR2 FQGTGA. Trimming cost V 3 bases and J 7 bases, with 13 bases left between them. The CDR3 consists of 14 residues. CDR3 protein: CASSFESIGNEQFF. The CDR3 nucleotides read TGTGCCAGCAGCTTCGAGAGCATCGGAAATGAGCAGTTCTTC. Full variable domain (remainder filled in from reference TRBV7-3 and TRBJ2-1): GAGVSQTPSNKVTEKGKYVELRCDPISGHTALYWYRQSLGQGPEFLIYFQGTGAADDSGLPNDRFFAVRPEGSVSTLKIQRTERGDSAVYLCASSFESIGNEQFFGPGTRLTVL.

The chain couples TRBV10-3 to TRBJ1-3; maybe TRBD1 (5 bases). CDR1 ENHRY and CDR2 SYGVKD come from the germline V gene. The V and J ends lost 6 bases and 4 bases respectively, with 16 bases between them. The CDR3 runs 15 residues. Written as DNA, the CDR3 is TGTGCCATCAGCGAGGGGAGGGGCCGGGGAAACACCATATATTTT. It is translated as CAISEGRGRGNTIYF.

CDR3 DNA: TGTGCCAGCAGCTTGGGGGTCCGAGAGGGTACGAACGAGCAGTACTTC. Protein product: CASSLGVREGTNEQYF. This chain joins TRBV5-6 and TRBJ2-7; possible D gene TRBD2, 5 bases. V was pared by 0 bases and J by 5 bases, with 18 bases between. The germline V gene has CDR1 SGHDT and CDR2 YYEEEE. The CDR3 covers 16 residues.